This T cell receptor beta chain was sequenced during a study of neoadjuvant nivolumab and ipilimumab in lung cancer (dated by TCRdb to the early 2020s). Concerning the study at large: Intravenous nivolumab was dosed at 3 mg/kg on days 1, 15 and 29, and in the combination arm ipilimumab 1 mg/kg was added on day 1 only. The primary trial endpoint was the major pathologic response (MPR) rate in the intention-to-treat population in each study arm. A total of just under 45 patients with operable NSCLC were treated in the trial, with around 23 randomized to nivolumab monotherapy and roughly 20 randomized to nivolumab plus ipilimumab. TCR repertoires were compared between pretherapy (baseline) peripheral blood and tumors resected at surgery after neoadjuvant immune checkpoint blockade. Matched pretherapy and resected tumor pairs were analyzed from seven patients, of whom four had been treated with nivolumab and three with nivolumab plus ipilimumab.

There are 18 amino acids in the CDR3, from cysteine to phenylalanine inclusive. Only the CDR3 region is kept as DNA, spanning 54 bases read in frame from base 1. Via the germline V gene, CDR1 is SGHVS and CDR2 FQNEAQ. V drops 5 bases and J drops 3 bases, leaving 25 bases in between. Study-wide conclusions, independent of this receptor: Greater TCR richness and clonality were observed in resected tumors than in tumor-adjacent uninvolved lung, and increases were observed in more dual-therapy-treated tumors. TCR sequencing was performed in a small number of samples. TCR richness in pretherapy blood showed a positive correlation with richness in tumors resected after neoadjuvant therapy (Spearman R of about 0.77). No significant correlation was found between TCR clonality and pathologic tumor regression, and only one major-pathologic-response sample was available for the clonality analysis. From pretherapy to surgery, tumor T-cell richness and clonality went up in three of three dual-therapy tumors, versus only two of four nivolumab-treated tumors.

The library was generated by the immunoSEQ multiplex PCR assay. Turning to the authors' computational methods: Repertoires were summarized by richness and clonality, and significantly expanded and contracted clones were identified between pre- and post-therapy samples. What TCRdb holds here is the immuneACCESS table cut down to in-frame rearrangements. Part of the clones is not present; checked against another copy, under half of the missing clones reflect an unresolved V gene, and the others are unexplained. Clone size and the V and J calls come from that table; the DNA yielded D and trimming. In this sample the table shows roughly 18,000 clones, 60% to 80% of which occur a single time. Around 9.2% of the sample belongs to the ten largest clones. Taken with the paper, the label for time point translates to: at surgical resection after neoadjuvant nivolumab +/- ipilimumab. The samples were taken from NEOSTAR, a phase 2 randomized trial in operable NSCLC that tested neoadjuvant nivolumab or nivolumab plus ipilimumab, followed by surgery.

About this clone itself: Its target antigen remains unknown. No qualities accompany the bases; no much larger clone lies one base away.

This clonotype originated in an adult with non-small cell lung cancer. Recombination linked TRBV7-8 to TRBJ1-2; TRBD1 is a possible D gene, resting on 5 matching bases. Sequencing used tumor tissue, obtained after neoadjuvant nivolumab, alone or with ipilimumab, at or shortly before surgery. CDR3 reads: CASSLGVLGIGGDYGYTF. The nucleotides read TGTGCCAGCAGCCTAGGGGTCCTGGGAATAGGAGGCGACTATGGCTACACCTTC.